This T cell receptor (beta chain) was recorded in a study of PD-L1 blockade in urothelial cancer. Comment on this clone: Its antigen is not identified.

The germline V gene has CDR1 SGHNT and CDR2 YYREEE (reference sequence). Trimming left V 4 bases short and J 8 bases short, with 20 bases between. The CDR3 sequence is 15 residues long. Produced via immunoSEQ multiplex PCR; TCRdb's table is partial and in-frame only. The table lists 55,000 to 75,000 clones, approximately 80% of them singletons. Time point indicated: pretreatment peripheral blood. Study conclusions and caveats: At the 3-week point, tumor-associated blood clones expanded more in durable-benefit patients.

Sequencing was performed on PBMCs, taken around atezolizumab (anti-PD-L1) treatment. The V call is TRBV5-4, the J call TRBJ2-3; tentatively, D is TRBD2 (6 bases). The sequence was obtained from a man in his 70s with urothelial cancer. In DNA, the CDR3 is TGTGCCAGCAGCGCCGGGACTCCTAGGGCCGCTACGCAGTATTTT. Translating it yields CASSAGTPRAATQYF. The entire variable domain, with the rest obtained from reference TRBV5-4 and TRBJ2-3, is as follows: ETGVTQSPTHLIKTRGQQVTLRCSSQSGHNTVSWYQQALGQGPQFIFQYYREEENGRGNFPPRFSGLQFPNYSSELNVNALELDDSALYLCASSAGTPRAATQYFGPGTRLTVL.